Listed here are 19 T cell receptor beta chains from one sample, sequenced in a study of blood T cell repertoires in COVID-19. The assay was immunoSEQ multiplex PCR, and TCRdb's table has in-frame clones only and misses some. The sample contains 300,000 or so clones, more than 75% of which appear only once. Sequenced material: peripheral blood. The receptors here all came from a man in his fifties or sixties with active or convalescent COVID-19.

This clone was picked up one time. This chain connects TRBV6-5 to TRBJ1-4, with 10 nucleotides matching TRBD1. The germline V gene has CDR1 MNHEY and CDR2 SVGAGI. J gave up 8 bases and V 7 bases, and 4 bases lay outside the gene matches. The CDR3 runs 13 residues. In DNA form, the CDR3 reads TGTGCCAGCAAGACAGGGGGCCGGGAAAAACTGTTTTTT. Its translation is CASKTGGREKLFF.

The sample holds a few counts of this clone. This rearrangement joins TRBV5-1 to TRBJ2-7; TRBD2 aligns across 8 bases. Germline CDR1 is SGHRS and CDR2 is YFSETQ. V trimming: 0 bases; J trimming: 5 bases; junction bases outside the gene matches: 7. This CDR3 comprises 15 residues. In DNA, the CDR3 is TGCGCCAGCAGCTTGGGCCCAGCGGGAGTCAACGAGCAGTACTTC. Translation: CASSLGPAGVNEQYF.

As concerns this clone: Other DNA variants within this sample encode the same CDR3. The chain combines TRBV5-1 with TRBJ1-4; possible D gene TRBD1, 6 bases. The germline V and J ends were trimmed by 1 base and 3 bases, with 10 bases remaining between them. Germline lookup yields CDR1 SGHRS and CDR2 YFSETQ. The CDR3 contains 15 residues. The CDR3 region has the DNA TGCGCCAGCAGCTTGCTACAGGGTCCTAATGAAAAACTGTTTTTT. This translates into CASSLLQGPNEKLFF. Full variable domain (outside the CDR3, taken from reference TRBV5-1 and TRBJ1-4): KAGVTQTPRYLIKTRGQQVTLSCSPISGHRSVSWYQQTPGQGLQFLFEYFSETQRNKGNFPGRFSGRQFSNSRSEMNVSTLELGDSALYLCASSLLQGPNEKLFFGSGTQLSVL.

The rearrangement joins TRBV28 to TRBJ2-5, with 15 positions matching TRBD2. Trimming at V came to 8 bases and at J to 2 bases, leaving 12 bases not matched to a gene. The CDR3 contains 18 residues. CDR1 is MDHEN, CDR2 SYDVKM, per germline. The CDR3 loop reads CASDTNPGLAGGQETQYF. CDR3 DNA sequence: TGTGCCAGCGACACCAACCCGGGACTAGCGGGGGGTCAAGAGACCCAGTACTTC.

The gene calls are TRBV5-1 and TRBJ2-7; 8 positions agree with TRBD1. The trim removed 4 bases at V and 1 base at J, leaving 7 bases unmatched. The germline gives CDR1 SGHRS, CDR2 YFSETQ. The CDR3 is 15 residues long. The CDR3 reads CASSPGTGPSYEQYF. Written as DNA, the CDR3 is TGCGCCAGCAGCCCGGGGACAGGTCCATCCTACGAGCAGTACTTC.

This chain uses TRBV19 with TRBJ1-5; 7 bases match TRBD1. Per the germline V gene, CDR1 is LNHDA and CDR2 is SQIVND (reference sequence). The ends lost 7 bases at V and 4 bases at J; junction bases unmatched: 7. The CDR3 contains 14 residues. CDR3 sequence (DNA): TGTGCCAGTACCCCGACAGGGCTGAATCAGCCCCAGCATTTT. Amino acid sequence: CASTPTGLNQPQHF.

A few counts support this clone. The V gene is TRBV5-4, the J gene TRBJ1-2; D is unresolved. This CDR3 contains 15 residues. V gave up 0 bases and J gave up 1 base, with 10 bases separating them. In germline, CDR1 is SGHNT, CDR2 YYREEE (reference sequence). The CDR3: CASSLVAEVNYGYTF. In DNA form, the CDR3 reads TGTGCCAGCAGCTTGGTGGCAGAAGTTAACTATGGCTACACCTTC.

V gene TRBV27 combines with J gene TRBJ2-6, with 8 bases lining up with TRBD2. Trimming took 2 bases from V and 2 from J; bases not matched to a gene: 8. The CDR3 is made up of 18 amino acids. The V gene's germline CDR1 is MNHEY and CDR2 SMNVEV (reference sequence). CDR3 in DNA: TGTGCCAGCAGTTTAGTTCCCGGGGGGGGAACTGGGGCCAACGTCCTGACTTTC. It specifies CASSLVPGGGTGANVLTF. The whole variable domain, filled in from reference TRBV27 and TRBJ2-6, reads EAQVTQNPRYLITVTGKKLTVTCSQNMNHEYMSWYRQDPGLGLRQIYYSMNVEVTDKGDVPEGYKVSRKEKRNFPLILESPSPNQTSLYFCASSLVPGGGTGANVLTFGAGSRLTVL.

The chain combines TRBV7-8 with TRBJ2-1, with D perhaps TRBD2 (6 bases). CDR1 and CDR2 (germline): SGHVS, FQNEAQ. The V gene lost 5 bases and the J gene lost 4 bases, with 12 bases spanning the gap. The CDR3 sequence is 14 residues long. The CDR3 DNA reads TGTGCCAGCAGCCCCATCGGACTATACAATGAGCAGTTCTTC. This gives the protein CASSPIGLYNEQFF.

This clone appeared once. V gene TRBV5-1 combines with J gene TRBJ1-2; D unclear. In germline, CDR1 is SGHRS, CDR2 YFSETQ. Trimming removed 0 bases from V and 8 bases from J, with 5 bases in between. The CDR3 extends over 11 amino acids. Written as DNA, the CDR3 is TGCGCCAGCAGCTTGGGTGGCGGCTACACCTTC. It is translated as CASSLGGGYTF.

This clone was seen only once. CDR3 amino acids: CASTPGVLNTEAFF. CDR3 nucleotides: TGTGCCAGCACCCCAGGGGTTCTGAACACTGAAGCTTTCTTT. This chain joins TRBV7-2 and TRBJ1-1; maybe TRBD1 (6 bases). There are 14 residues in the CDR3. V was trimmed by 7 bases and J by 0 bases, leaving 12 bases between them. Germline CDR1 is SGHTA and CDR2 is FQGNSA.

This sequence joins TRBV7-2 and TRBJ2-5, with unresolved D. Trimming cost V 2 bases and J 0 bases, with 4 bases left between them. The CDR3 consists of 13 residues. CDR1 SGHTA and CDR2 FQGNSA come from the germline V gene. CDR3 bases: TGTGCCAGCAGCTTACTGTACCAAGAGACCCAGTACTTC. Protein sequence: CASSLLYQETQYF.

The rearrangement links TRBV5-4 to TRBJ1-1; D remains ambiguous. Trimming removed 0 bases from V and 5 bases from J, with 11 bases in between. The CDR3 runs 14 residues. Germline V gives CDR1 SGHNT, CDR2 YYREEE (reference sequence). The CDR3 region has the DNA TGTGCCAGCAGCTTGGATCCGGGAGGGACTGAAGCTTTCTTT. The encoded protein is CASSLDPGGTEAFF.

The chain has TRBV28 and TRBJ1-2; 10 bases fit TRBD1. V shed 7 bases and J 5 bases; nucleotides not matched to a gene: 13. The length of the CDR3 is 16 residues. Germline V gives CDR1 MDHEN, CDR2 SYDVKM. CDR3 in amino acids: CASTPWATGGEYGYTF. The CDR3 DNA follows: TGTGCCAGCACCCCTTGGGCGACAGGGGGCGAATATGGCTACACCTTC.

CDR3 sequence: CASSSRTPGGNTIYF. The CDR3 DNA is TGTGCCAGCAGCTCCCGGACCCCGGGGGGAAACACCATATATTTT. The rearrangement links TRBV7-2 to TRBJ1-3; no reliable D call. Germline V lookup: CDR1 SGHTA, CDR2 FQGNSA. V shed 4 bases and J shed 4 bases, with 14 bases lying between them. This CDR3 is 15 amino acids long.

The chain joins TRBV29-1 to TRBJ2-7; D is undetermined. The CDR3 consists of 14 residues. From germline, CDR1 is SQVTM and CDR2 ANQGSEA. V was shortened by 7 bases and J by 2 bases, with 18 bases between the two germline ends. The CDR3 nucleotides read TGCAGCGCTGCTGGCAGGTCGGATACCTACGAGCAGTACTTC. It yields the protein CSAAGRSDTYEQYF.

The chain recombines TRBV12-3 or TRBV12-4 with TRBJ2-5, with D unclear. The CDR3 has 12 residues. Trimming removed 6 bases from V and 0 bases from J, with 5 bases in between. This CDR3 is CASSRYQETQYF. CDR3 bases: TGTGCCAGCAGCCGTTACCAAGAGACCCAGTACTTC.

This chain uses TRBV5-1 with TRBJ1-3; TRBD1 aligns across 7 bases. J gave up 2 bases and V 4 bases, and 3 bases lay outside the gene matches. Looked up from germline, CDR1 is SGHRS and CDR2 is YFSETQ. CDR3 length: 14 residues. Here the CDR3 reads CASSQTGTGNTIYF. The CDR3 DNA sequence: TGCGCCAGCAGCCAGACAGGGACTGGAAACACCATATATTTT.

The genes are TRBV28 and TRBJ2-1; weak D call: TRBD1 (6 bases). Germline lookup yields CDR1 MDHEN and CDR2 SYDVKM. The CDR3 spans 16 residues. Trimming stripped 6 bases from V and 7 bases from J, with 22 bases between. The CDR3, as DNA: TGTGCCAGCAGCCTTCCACAGGGTAATTACGGTAATGAGCAGTTCTTC. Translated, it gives CASSLPQGNYGNEQFF.